The rows below give T cell receptor beta chains drawn from one sample of a study of T cell responses to AZD1222 COVID-19 vaccine. Clones were sequenced by immunoSEQ multiplex PCR, and TCRdb holds only the in-frame ones, with some missing. The repertoire holds over 85,000 clones, with approximately 94% as singletons. Sequencing was performed on peripheral blood, taken 28 days after the second AZD1222 dose. The receptor source for this set is an adult who received the AZD1222 COVID-19 vaccine. The CDR3 runs from the conserved cysteine through the conserved F or W. D genes are given only for firm matches. Not every row has a clone size; where given, it reads once, few, many or a size class.

>TRBJ2-3|-|-|TRBV11-2
CASSLGFSTDTQYF
TGTGCCAGCAGCTTAGGGTTCAGCACAGATACGCAGTATTTT
>TRBJ2-3|once|TRBD2|TRBV11-2
CASSWRRTSASTDTQYF
TGTGCCAGCAGCTGGAGACGGACTAGCGCTAGCACAGATACGCAGTATTTT
>TRBJ2-7|few|TRBD1|TRBV23-1
CASSQRDDRGQSSYEQYF
TGCGCCAGCAGTCAACGTGATGACAGGGGGCAGAGCTCCTACGAGCAGTACTTC
>TRBJ2-7|-|TRBD2|TRBV4-1
CASSQGETSVYEQYF
TGCGCCAGCAGCCAAGGGGAGACTAGCGTCTACGAGCAGTACTTC
>TRBJ1-2|-|-|TRBV10-2
CASSDREGSYYGYTF
TGCGCCAGCAGTGACAGGGAGGGGTCGTACTATGGCTACACCTTC
>TRBJ1-1|-|TRBD1|TRBV7-6
CASTPGQGGSTEAFF
TGTGCCAGCACCCCGGGACAGGGGGGGTCCACTGAAGCTTTCTTT
>TRBJ2-7|-|-|TRBV2
CASRGMRASYEQYF
TGTGCCAGCAGGGGGATGAGGGCCTCCTACGAGCAGTACTTC
>TRBJ1-2|-|TRBD1|TRBV28
CASSRPRGQVYINYGYTF
TGTGCCAGCAGTCGCCCGAGGGGACAGGTATATATTAACTATGGCTACACCTTC
>TRBJ2-6|-|-|TRBV15
CATSLLSGANVLTF
TGTGCCACCAGCCTTCTCTCTGGGGCCAACGTCCTGACTTTC
>TRBJ1-5|-|TRBD1|TRBV6-2/TRBV6-3
CASSRTGHSNQPQHF
TGTGCCAGCAGCCGGACAGGGCATAGCAATCAGCCCCAGCATTTT
>TRBJ2-1|-|TRBD2|TRBV11-2
CASSQGLAVYNEQFF
TGTGCCAGCAGTCAGGGACTAGCGGTGTACAATGAGCAGTTCTTC
>TRBJ2-7|-|-|TRBV21-1
CASSKWYIQYYEQYF
TGTGCCAGCAGCAAATGGTACATCCAGTACTACGAGCAGTACTTC
>TRBJ1-1|once|-|TRBV6-5
CASTNLRGTTEAFF
TGTGCCAGCACCAATCTACGGGGTACCACTGAAGCTTTCTTT
>TRBJ1-1|-|-|TRBV5-1
CASSLDRGLAFF
TGCGCCAGCAGCTTGGATAGAGGGTTGGCTTTCTTT
>TRBJ1-6|-|TRBD1|TRBV5-6
CASSLARGQGPNSPLHF
TGTGCCAGCAGCTTGGCCCGCGGACAGGGCCCGAATTCACCCCTCCACTTT
>TRBJ1-6|-|-|TRBV5-1
CASSREAENSPLHF
TGCGCCAGCAGCAGGGAGGCGGAAAATTCACCCCTCCACTTT
>TRBJ2-2|-|-|TRBV7-2
CASSRSEGSYTGELFF
TGTGCCAGCAGTCGGTCTGAGGGGAGTTACACCGGGGAGCTGTTTTTT
>TRBJ2-5|-|TRBD2|TRBV7-7
CASSLGTAGGLGETQYF
TGTGCCAGCAGCTTAGGGACTGCGGGGGGGCTGGGAGAGACCCAGTACTTC
>TRBJ1-1|-|TRBD1|TRBV5-4
CASISPGQGNTEAFF
TGTGCCAGCATCTCACCGGGACAGGGGAACACTGAAGCTTTCTTT
>TRBJ1-6|once|TRBD1|TRBV18
CASSLGTGSYNSPLHF
TGTGCCAGCTCACTTGGGACAGGGTCCTATAATTCACCCCTCCACTTT
>TRBJ2-2|-|TRBD2|TRBV19
CASSIGLAGGRNGELFF
TGTGCCAGTAGTATAGGTCTAGCGGGGGGCCGGAACGGGGAGCTGTTTTTT
>TRBJ2-5|-|-|TRBV18
CASSTQETQYF
TGTGCCAGCTCAACCCAAGAGACCCAGTACTTC
>TRBJ2-1|-|TRBD2|TRBV7-9
CASSLGASGRPQFF
TGTGCCAGCAGCTTAGGAGCTAGCGGAAGACCGCAGTTCTTC
>TRBJ2-3|-|-|TRBV15
CATSSHGTPSTDTQYF
TGTGCCACCAGCAGCCACGGGACCCCTAGCACAGATACGCAGTATTTT